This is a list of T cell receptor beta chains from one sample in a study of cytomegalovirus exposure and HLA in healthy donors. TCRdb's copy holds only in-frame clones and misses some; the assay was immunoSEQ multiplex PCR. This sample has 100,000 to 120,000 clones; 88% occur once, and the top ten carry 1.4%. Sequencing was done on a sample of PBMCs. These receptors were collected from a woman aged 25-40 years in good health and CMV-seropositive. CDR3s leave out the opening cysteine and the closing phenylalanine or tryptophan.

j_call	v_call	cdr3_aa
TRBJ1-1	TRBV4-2	ASSQGDRVNTEAF
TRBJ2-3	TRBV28	ASSLVISGSTDTQY
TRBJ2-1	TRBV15	ATSRDPWGVSSYNEQF
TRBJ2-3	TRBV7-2	ASSPRQGADTQY
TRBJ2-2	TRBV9	ASSLGGGGGELF
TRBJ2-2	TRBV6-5	ASSYLGGTGELF
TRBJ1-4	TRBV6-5	ASRTTGAGNEKLF
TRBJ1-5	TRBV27	ASSGDRDNQPQH
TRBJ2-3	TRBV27	ASSLNSGGAGDTQY
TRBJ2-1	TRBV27	ASSPADRETWNEQF
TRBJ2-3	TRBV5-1	ASSLVSSGGDTQY
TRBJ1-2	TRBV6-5	ASSYRLGSYGYT
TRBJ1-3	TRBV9	ASSPPAGAGNTIY
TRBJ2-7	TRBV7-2	ASSFDIGFEQY
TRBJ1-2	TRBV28	ASRLQGGYGYT
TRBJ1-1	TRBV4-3	ASSQEAGQNTEAF
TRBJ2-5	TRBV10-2	ASSEAGQETQY
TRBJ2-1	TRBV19	ASRGSGAYNEQF
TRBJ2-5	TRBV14	ASSHTGVQETQY
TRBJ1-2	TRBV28	ASSLFRQGADGYT
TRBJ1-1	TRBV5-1	ASSPLGASTGVNTEAF
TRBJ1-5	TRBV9	ASSGGGPGQPQH